Following are 9 T cell receptor beta chains from one sample sequenced in a study of blood T cell repertoires in COVID-19. Libraries were prepared by immunoSEQ multiplex PCR; TCRdb keeps only in-frame clonotypes and omits some of them. Here the sample spans some 370,000 clones, 90% being singletons. Input material: peripheral blood. The receptors originated from a man aged 18 to 29 with active or convalescent COVID-19.

This sequence joins TRBV5-1 and TRBJ2-7; 16 bases map to TRBD2. This CDR3 has 17 residues. Germline trimming cut 0 bases from V and 4 bases from J; bases unmatched to any gene: 4. Germline loops: CDR1 SGHRS, CDR2 YFSETQ. CDR3 DNA sequence: TGCGCCAGCAGCTTGGCGGGACTAGCGGGGGGGCCTTACGAGCAGTACTTC. Its translation: CASSLAGLAGGPYEQYF.

The chain carries TRBV5-8 and TRBJ2-5; D is undetermined. The CDR3 spans 12 residues. CDR1 is SGHTS and CDR2 is YDEGEE in the germline V gene. V lost 6 bases to trimming and J lost 4 bases, with 10 bases between them. CDR3 sequence (DNA): TGTGCCAGCACGTTCCGGTTAGAGACCCAGTACTTC. Translated: CASTFRLETQYF.

V is TRBV7-8 and J is TRBJ1-2; perhaps TRBD1 as D (6 bases). Trimming took off 3 bases at V and 2 bases at J, with 10 bases between the two ends. Per the germline V gene, CDR1 is SGHVS and CDR2 is FQNEAQ. The CDR3 totals 14 residues. The CDR3 protein is CASSLTGFNYGYTF. CDR3 sequence (DNA): TGTGCCAGCAGCTTGACAGGTTTCAACTATGGCTACACCTTC. Looking up the rest from reference TRBV7-8 and TRBJ1-2 gives the full variable domain: GAGVSQSPRYKVAKRGQDVALRCDPISGHVSLFWYQQALGQGPEFLTYFQNEAQLDKSGLPSDRFFAERPEGSVSTLKIQRTQQEDSAVYLCASSLTGFNYGYTFGSGTRLTVV.

V usage is TRBV28 and J usage is TRBJ1-4, with D possibly being TRBD1 (5 bases). Between the trimmed V and J ends, which lost 4 bases and 8 bases, there was a span of 14 bases. This CDR3 has 14 residues. Germline V CDR1 and CDR2: MDHEN, SYDVKM. CDR3 protein: CASSSRGMGEKLFF. The CDR3 DNA follows: TGTGCCAGCAGTTCCCGGGGGATGGGGGAAAAACTGTTTTTT.

The J gene is TRBJ1-2, the V gene TRBV12-3 or TRBV12-4; D perhaps matches TRBD1 (6 bases). V was pared by 7 bases and J by 3 bases, with 12 bases between. The CDR3 totals 13 residues. The CDR3 DNA reads TGTGCCAGCACCCCGGACAGTGACTATGGCTACACCTTC. Protein sequence: CASTPDSDYGYTF.

The rearrangement joins TRBV7-3 to TRBJ2-1; TRBD1 agrees at 9 bases. The CDR3 runs to 14 residues. Germline CDR1 reads SGHTA; CDR2 reads FQGTGA. The junction had 6 bases not matched to a gene; V was cut back by 8 bases and J by 4 bases. CDR3 sequence reads: CASGLTGGYNEQFF. The CDR3 DNA is TGTGCCAGCGGACTGACAGGGGGGTACAATGAGCAGTTCTTC.

The chain employs TRBV28 and TRBJ1-2, with TRBD1 identical over 7 bases. This CDR3 is built from 15 residues. V dropped 1 base and J dropped 4; count of bases not matched to a gene: 6. Germline loops: CDR1 MDHEN, CDR2 SYDVKM. The CDR3 nucleotides read TGTGCCAGCAGTTTATCAGCGACAGGGAGCTATGGCTACACCTTC. It codes for CASSLSATGSYGYTF.

V usage is TRBV29-1 and J usage is TRBJ2-7; 11 nucleotides line up with TRBD1. J was trimmed by 3 bases and V by 4 bases; bases with no gene match: 5. There are 14 residues in the CDR3. Germline CDR1 SQVTM, CDR2 ANQGSEA. CDR3 bases: TGCAGCGTTGCCACCGGGACAGGGGGCTACGAGCAGTACTTC. Its translation is CSVATGTGGYEQYF.

This clone is a singleton in its sample. This CDR3 reads CAISDWLRGTEAFF. The CDR3, as DNA: TGTGCCATCAGTGACTGGCTCAGGGGGACTGAAGCTTTCTTT. The rearrangement joins TRBV10-3 to TRBJ1-1; 7 bases match TRBD1. The CDR3 is 14 amino acids. The germline gives CDR1 ENHRY, CDR2 SYGVKD. After removal of 3 bases from V and 5 bases from J, the junction contained 6 bases not matched to a gene.